A single T cell receptor (beta chain) is shown here with its context. The CDR3 spans 13 residues. Looked up from germline, CDR1 is SGHDN and CDR2 is FVKESK. Trimming left V 10 bases short and J 7 bases short, with 17 bases between. This sample was taken from a study of blood T cell repertoires in COVID-19. Study as a whole: Spain, Italy and the United States supplied samples that represented acute and convalescent COVID-19. T cells, B-cell-depleted T cells, or PBMCs provided the cDNA or gDNA that served as material.

As processed by the authors: Reference gene primer amplification in the assay estimated nucleated cell counts. TCRdb's table, derived via immunoSEQ multiplex PCR, lists solely in-frame clones and lacks some. V, J and clone size are taken as reported in that table, and D and trimming were inferred from the DNA itself. Found here are more than 85,000 clones, roughly 80% of them singletons; the top ten hold around 25%. The chain links TRBV14 to TRBJ1-3; D is unclear. Sequenced: peripheral blood. The sequence came from a man aged 80 or over with active or convalescent COVID-19. This chain's CDR3 is CATKAGAVNTIYF. The DNA of the CDR3 is TGTGCCACCAAGGCGGGAGCCGTCAACACCATATATTTT.